These 27 T cell receptor beta chains share one sample of origin, sequenced in a study of neurological immune-mediated disorders. TCRdb ran MiXCR on the 5' RACE reads and lists one entry per CDR3 protein. Among roughly 100,000 distinct CDR3 sequences listed, around 3.4% were seen once. Sequencing was done on a sample of PBMCs. The source of these receptors is a woman between 50 and 59 years old with multiple sclerosis.

This clonotype occurred many times. The chain joins TRBV9 to TRBJ2-7, with 7 bases identical to TRBD1. CDR1 is SGDLS and CDR2 is YYNGEE in the germline V gene. V was pared by 4 bases and J by 1 base, with 5 bases of the junction left unmatched. The CDR3 extends over 14 amino acids. The DNA for the CDR3 is TGTGCCAGCAGCCCATCGACAGGGTCCTACGAGCAGTACTTC. Its protein product is CASSPSTGSYEQYF.

This clonotype was seen many times. The chain has TRBV12-3 or TRBV12-4 and TRBJ2-3; D might be TRBD2 (6 bases). V was pared by 6 bases and J by 5 bases, with 15 bases between. This CDR3 spans 14 amino acids. CDR3 sequence: CASRSRGTRDTQYF. Here the CDR3 DNA reads TGTGCCAGCAGGAGTCGGGGGACCAGAGATACGCAGTATTTT.

This clonotype was seen at least ten times. The V and J genes are TRBV3-1 and TRBJ2-1, with a tentative D call TRBD1 (5 bases). There are 17 residues in the CDR3. With 0 bases removed from V and 0 bases from J, the gap between germline ends came to 12 bases. Germline assignment: CDR1 LGHDT and CDR2 YNNKEL (reference sequence). The CDR3 coding sequence is TGTGCCAGCAGCCAAGATATGGGGCCTAGCTCCTACAATGAGCAGTTCTTC. Protein product: CASSQDMGPSSYNEQFF.

There are many counts of this clonotype. The chain combines TRBV5-1 with TRBJ2-2; 9 bases agree with TRBD1. The V and J ends lost 2 bases and 1 base, in that order; junction bases with no gene match: 12. CDR3 length equals 19 residues. Looked up from germline, CDR1 is SGHRS and CDR2 is YFSETQ. CDR3 protein: CASSFQQGARKMNTGELFF. The DNA of the CDR3 is TGCGCCAGCAGCTTTCAACAGGGGGCGCGGAAGATGAACACCGGGGAGCTGTTTTTT.

This clonotype came up many times. This chain connects TRBV20-1 to TRBJ2-1; 9 bases fit TRBD2. Trimming removed 2 bases from V and 7 bases from J; junction bases left unmatched: 12. CDR3 length: 16 amino acids. Germline assignment: CDR1 DFQATT and CDR2 SNEGSKA (reference sequence). In DNA, the CDR3 is TGCAGTGCTAGAATCCCGCGGGGGGGGCTAAGAAATGAGCAGTTCTTC. Protein: CSARIPRGGLRNEQFF.

The chain employs TRBV5-1 and TRBJ2-1; D may be TRBD2 (6 bases). CDR3 length equals 14 residues. The germline CDR1 and CDR2 sequences are SGHRS and YFSETQ. V lost 0 bases to trimming and J lost 7 bases, with 11 bases between them. The CDR3 DNA sequence: TGCGCCAGCAGCTTGGTCTGGAGGGCAAATGAGCAGTTCTTC. Amino acid sequence: CASSLVWRANEQFF.

The table lists this clonotype with many counts. The V and J genes are TRBV15 and TRBJ2-2; TRBD1 matches 7 bases. Germline V gene sequence: CDR1 LNHNV, CDR2 YYDKDF (reference sequence). V lost 1 base, J lost 0 bases, and 8 bases stayed unmatched. CDR3 size: 18 residues. The CDR3 sequence is CATSRVTGPWANTGELFF. DNA of the CDR3: TGTGCCACCAGCAGAGTGACAGGGCCTTGGGCGAACACCGGGGAGCTGTTTTTT.

This clonotype was detected ten times or more. The chain recombines TRBV4-1 with TRBJ2-1, with TRBD2 identical over 7 bases. With V trimmed by 3 bases and J by 6 bases, 8 bases remained unmatched. The germline V gene encodes CDR1 MGHRA and CDR2 YSYEKL. The CDR3 is made up of 15 amino acids. The CDR3 DNA reads TGCGCCAGCAGCCATTCTAGCGGAAAACTCAATGAGCAGTTCTTC. Encoded protein: CASSHSSGKLNEQFF.

This clonotype came up many times. The gene calls are TRBV20-1 and TRBJ1-4; D is unclear. The germline V gene encodes CDR1 DFQATT and CDR2 SNEGSKA (reference sequence). The V end was cut by 6 bases, the J end by 8 bases, with 16 bases between. CDR3 size: 13 residues. CDR3 sequence: CSAPRNSGEKLFF. Here the CDR3 DNA reads TGCAGTGCCCCGCGGAACAGTGGGGAAAAACTGTTTTTT.

The sample holds many counts of this clonotype. This chain's CDR3 is CASSRTTYNTDTQYF. The CDR3 bases are TGTGCCAGCAGCCGCACGACTTACAACACAGATACGCAGTATTTT. This chain connects TRBV4-2 to TRBJ2-3; D is ambiguous. The V end was cut by 4 bases, the J end by 2 bases, with 13 bases between. The germline CDR1 and CDR2 sequences are LGHNA and YNFKEQ. The CDR3 covers 15 residues.

This clonotype was seen at least ten times. The chain carries TRBV12-3 or TRBV12-4 and TRBJ2-7; unclear D gene. The V end lost 9 bases, the J end lost 6 bases, and 21 bases lay between the germline ends. This CDR3 region has 14 residues. The CDR3 DNA reads TGTGCCAGTGGCCTCATGGGATATGGCTCCGAGCAGTACTTC. Translation: CASGLMGYGSEQYF.

This clonotype was seen ten or more times. The chain combines TRBV12-3 or TRBV12-4 with TRBJ1-4, with D unresolved. The CDR3 runs 11 residues. The germline V and J ends were trimmed by 6 bases and 5 bases, with 4 bases remaining between them. CDR3 loop: CASRINEKLFF. In nucleotides, the CDR3 is TGTGCCAGCAGAATAAATGAAAAACTGTTTTTT.

This clonotype was counted ten times or more. The rearrangement joins TRBV28 to TRBJ2-3, with TRBD2 identical over 10 bases. The V and J ends lost 4 bases and 12 bases, in that order; junction bases with no gene match: 10. The germline gives CDR1 MDHEN, CDR2 SYDVKM. The CDR3 runs to 14 residues. The CDR3 nucleotides read TGTGCCAGCAGTTCCTCAACTAGCGGGGAGTATCAGTATTTT. Its translation is CASSSSTSGEYQYF.

There are many counts of this clonotype. The chain carries TRBV7-9 and TRBJ2-7; D is perhaps TRBD1 or TRBD2 (5 bases each). This CDR3 contains 16 residues. V lost 5 bases and J 2 bases, leaving 19 bases between the germline ends. Germline CDR1 and CDR2: SEHNR and FQNEAQ (reference sequence). This CDR3 reads CASSQGRFGLPYEQYF. CDR3 nucleotide sequence: TGTGCCAGCAGCCAGGGACGTTTTGGACTCCCCTACGAGCAGTACTTC.

This clonotype was observed many times. The genes are TRBV20-1 and TRBJ2-1; no reliable D call. V dropped 3 bases and J dropped 6 bases, with 12 bases sitting between them. This CDR3 is built from 13 residues. The germline V gene has CDR1 DFQATT and CDR2 SNEGSKA (reference sequence). The CDR3 loop reads CSARIPAVNEQFF. For the CDR3, the DNA is TGCAGTGCTAGGATCCCGGCTGTCAATGAGCAGTTCTTC.

This clonotype was counted many times. The V gene is TRBV5-1, the J gene TRBJ2-7; D is ambiguous. Per germline, CDR1 SGHRS and CDR2 YFSETQ. Trimming took off 2 bases at V and 1 base at J, with 10 bases between the two ends. The CDR3 spans 14 residues. Here the CDR3 reads CASSLFFLSYEQYF. In DNA form, the CDR3 reads TGCGCCAGCAGCTTATTCTTCCTGTCCTACGAGCAGTACTTC.

This clonotype was seen repeatedly, ten times or more. The V gene is TRBV5-6, the J gene TRBJ2-1; the D gene could be TRBD1 or TRBD2 (5 bases each). This CDR3 region has 16 residues. Germline CDR1 and CDR2: SGHDT and YYEEEE. The germline V and J ends were trimmed by 4 bases and 7 bases, with 21 bases remaining between them. The CDR3 protein is CASSRVNGTPGNEQFF. The CDR3 DNA reads TGTGCCAGCAGCAGAGTGAACGGGACCCCCGGGAATGAGCAGTTCTTC.

This clonotype was seen many times. The chain joins TRBV20-1 to TRBJ1-4, with D possibly TRBD1 on 6 matching bases. The CDR3 runs 13 residues. V lost 6 bases, J lost 8 bases, and 16 bases lay in between. Germline assignment: CDR1 DFQATT and CDR2 SNEGSKA (reference sequence). CDR3 DNA sequence: TGCAGTGCGGACAGTCAAACGGAGGAAAAACTGTTTTTT. Protein: CSADSQTEEKLFF.

This clonotype ranks as medium-sized. CDR3 in amino acids: CATSRDPGSNQPQHF. CDR3 nucleotide sequence: TGTGCCACCAGCAGAGACCCCGGGAGCAATCAGCCCCAGCATTTT. This chain connects TRBV15 to TRBJ1-5; D is ambiguous. The length of the CDR3 is 15 residues. The germline gives CDR1 LNHNV, CDR2 YYDKDF (reference sequence). V gave up 0 bases and J gave up 1 base, with 7 bases separating them. Full variable domain (rest looked up from reference TRBV15 and TRBJ1-5): DAMVIQNPRYQVTQFGKPVTLSCSQTLNHNVMYWYQQKSSQAPKLLFHYYDKDFNNEADTPDNFQSRRPNTSFCFLDIRSPGLGDTAMYLCATSRDPGSNQPQHFGDGTRLSIL.

At least ten counts were recorded for this clonotype. This chain joins TRBV7-2 and TRBJ1-6; possibly TRBD1 for D (5 bases). The germline V gene encodes CDR1 SGHTA and CDR2 FQGNSA. The CDR3 runs to 14 residues. The V end was cut by 5 bases, the J end by 10 bases, with 15 bases between. This CDR3 reads CASSRDAIDSPLHF. Here the CDR3 DNA reads TGTGCCAGCAGCCGGGACGCTATAGACTCACCCCTCCACTTT.

This clonotype was found many times. This chain joins TRBV5-6 and TRBJ1-2; D unclear. Trimming took 5 bases from V and 5 from J, leaving 10 bases between them. The germline CDR1 and CDR2 sequences are SGHDT and YYEEEE. The CDR3 consists of 12 residues. CDR3 protein: CASRGPSYGYTF. The CDR3 region has the DNA TGTGCCAGCAGGGGCCCCTCATATGGCTACACCTTC.

This clonotype was seen only a few times. The chain combines TRBV28 with TRBJ1-1; D ambiguous. In germline, CDR1 is MDHEN, CDR2 SYDVKM. The CDR3 runs 13 residues. V was trimmed by 7 bases and J by 6 bases, leaving 15 bases between them. The CDR3 nucleotides read TGTGCCAGCACCACGACCGGGTATCCTGAAGCTTTCTTT. Encoded protein: CASTTTGYPEAFF.

The table lists this clonotype with many counts. No DNA is shown, since the ends of the CDR3 on it are uncertain; the CDR3 is the one TCRdb lists. The chain carries TRBV7-2 and TRBJ1-5; the DNA was not compared with TRBD1, the D call given in the table. The CDR3 length is 17 residues, termini included. Germline CDR1 reads SGHTA; CDR2 reads FQGNSA. CDR3 sequence reads: CASSLVRFGGPNQPQHF.

Many counts were recorded for this clonotype. V is TRBV6-2 or TRBV6-3 and J is TRBJ2-7; possible D gene TRBD2, 7 bases. V shed 7 bases and J shed 2 bases, with 15 bases lying between them. The germline gives CDR1 MNHEY, CDR2 SVGEGT. This CDR3 region has 14 residues. CDR3 sequence: CASIRGALAYEQYF. DNA for the CDR3: TGTGCCAGCATTCGGGGGGCGTTAGCCTACGAGCAGTACTTC.

This clonotype was counted ten times or more. V and J are TRBV7-2 and TRBJ2-5; the match to TRBD2 covers 10 bases. The germline gives CDR1 SGHTA, CDR2 FQGNSA. CDR3 length: 15 amino acids. J lost 5 bases, V lost 4 bases, and 7 bases had no gene match. CDR3 nucleotide sequence: TGTGCCAGCAGCTCACGTAGCGGGGGGTGGGAGACCCAGTACTTC. Amino acid sequence: CASSSRSGGWETQYF.

This clonotype was seen many times. This chain joins TRBV20-1 and TRBJ1-5; D unclear. V was cut by 5 bases and J by 0 bases, with 11 bases left in between. The CDR3 extends over 14 amino acids. Germline V gene sequence: CDR1 DFQATT, CDR2 SNEGSKA (reference sequence). CDR3 protein: CSASTYGSNQPQHF. The CDR3 nucleotides are TGCAGTGCTTCCACGTATGGTAGCAATCAGCCCCAGCATTTT.

This clonotype was observed many times. The chain employs TRBV11-3 and TRBJ2-2, with no clear D. Germline lookup yields CDR1 SGHNT and CDR2 YENEEA. Trimming stripped 2 bases from V and 1 base from J, with 5 bases between. This CDR3 is 14 amino acids long. The CDR3, as DNA: TGTGCCAGCAGCTTATACGTGAACACCGGGGAGCTGTTTTTT. This codes for CASSLYVNTGELFF.